These T cell receptor beta chains were read from a single sample in a study of control samples from healthy donors and cancer patients. Generated by immunoSEQ multiplex PCR, the TCRdb table keeps only in-frame clones and is missing some. The data contain 50,000 to 65,000 clones, around 93% of them singletons. The sample consisted of PBMCs. The receptors come from a man aged 30 to 45 with colorectal cancer. The CDR3 runs from the conserved cysteine through the conserved F or W. The D gene is left open where the match is weak. Not all rows give a size; the values are once, few, many and, for expanded clones, a class.

DNA	CDR3	D	size	V	J
TGCAGCGTTGTCTCGAACCTGAACACCGGGGAGCTGTTTTTT	CSVVSNLNTGELFF	.	once	TRBV29-1	TRBJ2-2
TGTGCCAGCAGCTTAGCGGGGACCTCCTACAATGAGCAGTTCTTC	CASSLAGTSYNEQFF	.	.	TRBV7-8	TRBJ2-1
TGTGCCAGCAGCCAAAGCGGGGTCGCAGGAGAGACCCAGTACTTC	CASSQSGVAGETQYF	TRBD2	once	TRBV7-2	TRBJ2-5
TGTGCCAGCAGTCGCTCAGGCGCCGGGGAGCTGTTTTTT	CASSRSGAGELFF	.	few	TRBV6-5	TRBJ2-2
TGTGCCAGCAGCGTAGGATATAGTGAGGCCTACAATGAGCAGTTCTTC	CASSVGYSEAYNEQFF	.	.	TRBV9	TRBJ2-1
TGTGCCAGCAGCTTAGTTGGGGGAACTCAAATGAATCGGCTGTTTTTT	CASSLVGGTQMNRLFF	.	few	TRBV7-2	TRBJ1-4
TGTGCCAGCAGATTTATTTCTCAAGGTGGCTACACCTTC	CASRFISQGGYTF	.	.	TRBV6-6	TRBJ1-2
TGTGCCAGCAGCACCAAACCCGGGGGAGTAACTGAAGCTTTCTTT	CASSTKPGGVTEAFF	.	.	TRBV9	TRBJ1-1
TGTGCCAGCAGCTCACAAGTAGGGGGGAACACTGAAGCTTTCTTT	CASSSQVGGNTEAFF	.	.	TRBV3-1/TRBV3-2	TRBJ1-1
TGCAGCGTTGTGGTCGGAGAGACCCAGTACTTC	CSVVVGETQYF	.	.	TRBV29-1	TRBJ2-5
TGTGCCAGCAGCCCCCCGCTGGGGCAGGTCAGCACAGATACGCAGTATTTT	CASSPPLGQVSTDTQYF	.	.	TRBV5-4	TRBJ2-3
TGTGCCAGCAGCCCGCCGGGCGAGCGGGGGTTTTACAATGAGCAGTTCTTC	CASSPPGERGFYNEQFF	TRBD2	.	TRBV5-4	TRBJ2-1
TGTGCCAGCAGTCGACAGTTTGAGTCGGCTTTCTTT	CASSRQFESAFF	.	once	TRBV12-3/TRBV12-4	TRBJ1-1
TGTGCCAGCAGCTTAATGGAGGGCTCCTACAATGAGCAGTTCTTC	CASSLMEGSYNEQFF	.	.	TRBV11-2	TRBJ2-1
TGTGCCAGCAGCGCGGGGGGGGAGGAGACCCAGTACTTC	CASSAGGEETQYF	TRBD2	.	TRBV9	TRBJ2-5
TGTGCCAGCAGCCGGGGACAGACCGAAGCTTTCTTT	CASSRGQTEAFF	TRBD1	.	TRBV9	TRBJ1-1
TGTGCCAGTAGTATAACGGGGCGTATTGTCTTC	CASSITGRIVF	.	.	TRBV19	TRBJ1-2
TGTGCCAGCCTTCGAATTCCCCAGGAACGGCTGCTTATCTATGGCTACACCTTC	CASLRIPQERLLIYGYTF	.	.	TRBV25-1	TRBJ1-2
TGTGCCAGCAGCAAGGAGACCCAGTACTTC	CASSKETQYF	.	.	TRBV2	TRBJ2-5
TGTGCCAGCAGTTTTCGAGGGTCCAATCAGCCCCAGCATTTT	CASSFRGSNQPQHF	.	.	TRBV6-2/TRBV6-3	TRBJ1-5
TGTGCCATCAGTGATGCCGGGACAGGGGATGGCTACACCTTC	CAISDAGTGDGYTF	TRBD1	.	TRBV10-3	TRBJ1-2
TGTGCCAGTAGTATCGCCTGGTCCTACGAGCAGTACTTC	CASSIAWSYEQYF	.	.	TRBV19	TRBJ2-7
TGTGCCAGCAGTATAGGAGGGTACTACGAGCAGTACTTC	CASSIGGYYEQYF	.	once	TRBV5-6	TRBJ2-7
TGCGCCAGCAGCTTGGAAGAGGGGCGCGAGGGCTACACCTTC	CASSLEEGREGYTF	.	.	TRBV5-1	TRBJ1-2
TGTGCCAGCAGCGTAGAAGCAGATACGCAGTATTTT	CASSVEADTQYF	.	once	TRBV9	TRBJ2-3
TGTGCCAGCAGCCAGCTAGGCAATGAGCAGTTCTTC	CASSQLGNEQFF	.	.	TRBV9	TRBJ2-1
TGCAGCGTTGAATCGGTAAACTATGGCTACACCTTC	CSVESVNYGYTF	.	.	TRBV29-1	TRBJ1-2
TGTGCCAGCAGCTTAGGTTTGGGCGGGGGGTGGACAGATACGCAGTATTTT	CASSLGLGGGWTDTQYF	TRBD2	.	TRBV7-2	TRBJ2-3